This entry describes one T cell receptor beta chain. Clones were sequenced by immunoSEQ multiplex PCR, and TCRdb holds only the in-frame ones, with some missing. The table includes tens of thousands of clones, approximately 94% detected once. The data originate from a study of OX40 agonist ivuxolimab in advanced cancers. Whole-study context: From roughly 20 to 85 years was the age range, with a mean of roughly 59 years, and approximately 80% were male.

The CDR3 is 15 residues long. V lost 4 bases, J lost 0 bases, and 4 bases stayed unmatched. Germline V CDR1 and CDR2: PRHDT, FYEKMQ (reference sequence). The J gene is TRBJ1-1, the V gene TRBV13; 8 bases are shared with TRBD1. Sequenced here: CD4+ or CD8+ T cells sorted from blood, sampled in a trial of the OX40 agonist ivuxolimab. The TCR comes from an adult with an advanced solid tumor such as melanoma, head and neck, liver or kidney cancer. The CDR3 nucleotides are TGTGCCAGCAGCTCAGGACAGGGTATGAACACTGAAGCTTTCTTT. Encoded protein: CASSSGQGMNTEAFF.